This T cell receptor (beta chain) comes out of a study of T cell changes during pregnancy in multiple sclerosis. Assay used: immunoSEQ multiplex PCR; TCRdb lists only in-frame clones, some missing. The sample comprises 78,000 or so clones, 85% to 95% of which are singletons, and about 0.42% rests with the top ten. CDR1 is MNHEY, CDR2 SVGAGI, per germline. Trimming cost V 6 bases and J 1 base, with 9 bases left between them. The CDR3 loop spans 13 amino acids. The material sequenced was CD4+ T cells from peripheral blood mononuclear cells, taken before pregnancy. The TCR was taken from a female donor with multiple sclerosis, enrolled in a pregnancy study. The chain carries TRBV6-5 and TRBJ1-1; D is perhaps TRBD1 (5 bases). In DNA form, the CDR3 reads TGTGCCAGCAGCCCCGGGGGGAACACTGAAGCTTTCTTT. As protein: CASSPGGNTEAFF.